This TCR beta chain was sequenced for a study of blood T cell repertoires in COVID-19. Study background: COVID-19 samples, acute and convalescent, were from the United States, Italy and Spain.

TCRdb keeps only in-frame clones here, not all; method: immunoSEQ multiplex PCR. The sample carries just over 95,000 clones, 90% recorded once. This clone was detected a few times. CDR3 size: 13 residues. Germline V gives CDR1 SEHNR, CDR2 FQNEAQ (reference sequence). The V gene lost 7 bases and the J gene lost 4 bases, with 13 bases spanning the gap. The chain couples TRBV7-9 to TRBJ1-1, with a weak D call TRBD1 (5 bases). Sample: peripheral blood. This receptor was obtained from a man aged 60 to 69 with acute or convalescent COVID-19. CDR3 in DNA: TGTGCCAGCAAGCAAAGGCAGGGCACTGAAGCTTTCTTT. Translation: CASKQRQGTEAFF.